What follows describes a single T cell receptor (beta chain). Other DNA sequences within the sample encode an identical CDR3. This sample is part of a study of shared clonotypes between healthy human individuals. On the study more broadly: The plates for each donor numbered three CD4 naive, three CD4 memory, two CD8 naive and one CD8 memory.

The protocol was immunoSEQ multiplex PCR, while the TCRdb copy is restricted to in-frame clones and leaves out a portion. Of a few million clones in the sample, roughly 90% were seen once. There are 17 residues in the CDR3. V shed 9 bases and J 3 bases; nucleotides not matched to a gene: 14. Germline CDR1 reads SEHNR; CDR2 reads FQNEAQ (reference sequence). The chain recombines TRBV7-9 with TRBJ1-4, with 9 bases lining up with TRBD1. Input material: naive CD4+ T cells from PBMCs. The subset denotes: CD45RA+ positively selected. The receptor was derived from a man aged 18 to 29 in good health. Some clones in this sample may be carry-over from other donors' samples. CDR3 sequence (DNA): TGTGCCAGTAGCATAGGACAGGGGAGAGGAGCTAATGAAAAACTGTTTTTT. Translated, it gives CASSIGQGRGANEKLFF.